A selection of T cell receptor beta chains follows, all from one sample in a study of T cell responses to AZD1222 COVID-19 vaccine. Repertoires were generated with immunoSEQ multiplex PCR, while TCRdb's copy carries only in-frame clones and drops some. The profile shows around 140,000 clones, 89% of them singletons. The starting material was peripheral blood, obtained on day 0 of AZD1222 vaccination. These receptors all come from an adult in good health. Each CDR3 is given with its conserved first and last residue. The order of the fields is J gene, D gene, V gene, CDR3 protein. A D gene is named only where the DNA matches it firmly.

>TRBJ1-5|TRBD1|TRBV29-1
CSVQEGQGQPQHF
>TRBJ2-3|TRBD2|TRBV11-1
CASGVGGGYSTDTQYF
>TRBJ2-7|.|TRBV30
CAWSVLARGYEQYF
>TRBJ1-3|.|TRBV6-6
CASLKTASGNTIYF
>TRBJ2-5|.|TRBV4-3
CASSQDRADQETQYF
>TRBJ1-2|.|TRBV28
CASSFYRDRSNGYTF
>TRBJ1-1|.|TRBV29-1
CSVAEGTMNTEAFF
>TRBJ1-1|.|TRBV6-2/TRBV6-3
CASSPRQGAYTEAFF
>TRBJ2-7|.|TRBV30
CAWSPTGFAYEQYF
>TRBJ1-2|.|TRBV6-5
CASSYMRSNYGYTF
>TRBJ1-1|.|TRBV15
CATSRDQGRAFF
>TRBJ1-1|TRBD1|TRBV5-1
CASSQGVGVPEAFF
>TRBJ1-1|.|TRBV19
CASSAASTEAFF
>TRBJ1-1|.|TRBV6-5
CASTQRGGTEAFF
>TRBJ1-1|.|TRBV13
CASSLPGRGGTEAFF
>TRBJ1-2|.|TRBV30
CAWTEGNNYGYTF
>TRBJ2-7|TRBD2|TRBV5-5
CASSLPGLAGGSYEQYF
>TRBJ1-2|TRBD1|TRBV9
CASSGTGRVGGYTF
>TRBJ1-1|.|TRBV19
CASSISGNTEAFF
>TRBJ1-2|TRBD1|TRBV4-1
CASSQAGQVYTF
>TRBJ2-2|TRBD1|TRBV11-2
CASSRQGGTGELFF
>TRBJ2-7|TRBD2|TRBV4-1
CASSQVGGGAYEQYF
>TRBJ1-2|.|TRBV5-1
CASSLPGPQYGYTF
>TRBJ2-7|TRBD1|TRBV18
CASSPSPPGQGYEQYF
>TRBJ1-1|.|TRBV19
CASSRTVNTEAFF
>TRBJ2-1|TRBD2|TRBV7-2
CASSYLRLAGGSYNEQFF
>TRBJ2-1|.|TRBV5-1
CASSWDIYNEQFF
>TRBJ1-6|.|TRBV12-3/TRBV12-4
CASSLQGWALHF
>TRBJ2-7|TRBD1|TRBV15
CATSSGGQGSNEQYF
>TRBJ2-5|TRBD1|TRBV6-6
CASSSSGTGSQETQYF
>TRBJ1-3|TRBD1|TRBV11-2
CASSTGGGNTIYF
>TRBJ1-1|.|TRBV6-5
CASSTGSTEAFF
>TRBJ1-4|.|TRBV15
CATSRAPVNEKLFF
>TRBJ2-3|.|TRBV19
CASSIGRTGTNTDTQYF
>TRBJ1-1|.|TRBV15
CATSTRRGTEAFF
>TRBJ2-7|TRBD2|TRBV3-1/TRBV3-2
CASSPLAGGLGKQYF
>TRBJ1-1|.|TRBV15
CATSVQGGNTEAFF
>TRBJ2-3|TRBD2|TRBV5-4
CASSLKRGESTDTQYF
>TRBJ1-1|.|TRBV5-1
CASTLKGDLNTEAFF
>TRBJ1-5|.|TRBV7-8
CASSLAQRTGNQPQHF
>TRBJ2-1|TRBD1|TRBV7-7
CASSLGQGNNEQFF